Listed below are T cell receptor beta chains from one sample, sequenced in a study of OX40 agonist ivuxolimab in advanced cancers. Assay used: immunoSEQ multiplex PCR; TCRdb lists only in-frame clones, some missing. The sample shows approximately 58,000 clones, roughly 81% of them seen only once. This specimen was CD4+ or CD8+ T cells sorted from blood, taken in a trial of the OX40 agonist ivuxolimab. The origin of the receptors is an adult with an advanced solid tumor such as melanoma, head and neck, liver or kidney cancer. Each CDR3 is given with its conserved first and last residue. Each record gives: clone size, V gene, J gene, D gene, CDR3 DNA, CDR3 protein. A D gene is named only where the DNA matches it firmly. Size is stated for part of the rows, as once, few or many counts, or as a class when the clone is expanded.

>few|TRBV11-3|TRBJ2-7|NA
TGTGCCAGCAGCTTAGGTTCCGGTGGGTCGGGACCCTACGAGCAGTACTTC
CASSLGSGGSGPYEQYF
>NA|TRBV7-9|TRBJ2-3|TRBD2
TGTGCCAGCAGCCCCTTAGGGACTAGCGAGGATACGCAGTATTTT
CASSPLGTSEDTQYF
>NA|TRBV18|TRBJ2-5|TRBD1
TGTGCCAGCTCACCCGGACAGGGGGCGTGGGAGACCCAGTACTTC
CASSPGQGAWETQYF
>NA|TRBV14|TRBJ2-1|TRBD2
TGTGCCAGCAGCCGGCAAGTCTCCGGGACTAGTTTGGTAGATGAGCAGTTCTTC
CASSRQVSGTSLVDEQFF
>NA|TRBV6-4|TRBJ2-1|TRBD2
TGTGCCAGCGCCGAACTAGCGAACTACGGTGAGCAGTTCTTC
CASAELANYGEQFF
>NA|TRBV7-2|TRBJ2-7|NA
TGTGCCAGCAGCTGGGTTGCCAGGTCCTCCTACGAGCAGTACTTC
CASSWVARSSYEQYF
>NA|TRBV7-9|TRBJ2-7|NA
TGTGCCAGCAGCTTAGCGGTGGGTAGCTACGAGCAGTACTTC
CASSLAVGSYEQYF
>NA|TRBV6-1|TRBJ1-2|NA
TGTGCCAGCAGTGAGAGACATAATGGCTACACCTTC
CASSERHNGYTF
>NA|TRBV5-5|TRBJ1-2|TRBD1
TGTGCCAGCAGCCTGGGACAGGGGGCAGGCGGCTACACCTTC
CASSLGQGAGGYTF
>NA|TRBV28|TRBJ1-1|NA
TGTGCCAGCTCTACACCAAATTGGGGAGACAGTTTGGACACTGAAGCTTTCTTT
CASSTPNWGDSLDTEAFF
>NA|TRBV30|TRBJ1-2|NA
TGTGCCTGGAGTTCGACCTCCCCCGGGTCCGCACGGGGCTACACCTTC
CAWSSTSPGSARGYTF
>NA|TRBV28|TRBJ1-2|NA
TGTGCCAGCAGTTTCCTTACTGCGGACGGCTACACCTTC
CASSFLTADGYTF
>NA|TRBV30|TRBJ2-2|NA
TGTGCCTGGAGTTCGTTTATTACCGGGGAGCTGTTTTTT
CAWSSFITGELFF
>NA|TRBV18|TRBJ1-5|TRBD1
TGTGCCAGCTCAACGACAGGGGTTGGCAATCAGCCCCAGCATTTT
CASSTTGVGNQPQHF
>NA|TRBV13|TRBJ2-3|NA
TGTGCCAGCAGCTTCGCCCTTCAGGGAAATGCGCAGTATTTT
CASSFALQGNAQYF
>NA|TRBV5-4|TRBJ1-6|NA
TGTGCCAGCAGCTTGGAGGTCGCTAGTTCACCCCTCCACTTT
CASSLEVASSPLHF
>NA|TRBV12-2|TRBJ2-5|NA
TGTGCAAGTCGCTTAGCCCAAGAGACCCAGTACTTC
CASRLAQETQYF
>few|TRBV15|TRBJ1-5|NA
TGTGCCACCAGCACTCTAGGGCGACAGTTCAATCAGCCCCAGCATTTT
CATSTLGRQFNQPQHF
>NA|TRBV7-3|TRBJ2-7|NA
TGTGCCAGCAGCTTTCGGCCGGTGAGTTTCGACGAGCAGTACTTC
CASSFRPVSFDEQYF
>NA|TRBV28|TRBJ2-1|NA
TGTGCCAGCAGTTTTGCCGAAAAGCAGTTCTTC
CASSFAEKQFF
>NA|TRBV7-2|TRBJ2-7|NA
TGTGCCAGCAGCTCTTTCGCGGGCCCCTACGAGCAGTACTTC
CASSSFAGPYEQYF
>few|TRBV7-3|TRBJ2-2|NA
TGTGCCAGCAGCTTAACCCTCGCTGGGGAGCTGTTTTTT
CASSLTLAGELFF
>few|TRBV7-3|TRBJ2-3|NA
TGTGCCAGCAGCTTAACAGGGGGGGATACGCAGTATTTT
CASSLTGGDTQYF
>NA|TRBV7-3|TRBJ2-4|TRBD1
TGTGCCAGTCGGCATGGTGGGACAGGGGGATCTGTTCAGTACTTC
CASRHGGTGGSVQYF
>NA|TRBV13|TRBJ2-7|TRBD2
TGTGCCAGCAGCTCTCGTCAGACTAGCGGGCCCTACGAGCAGTACTTC
CASSSRQTSGPYEQYF
>NA|TRBV28|TRBJ2-7|NA
TGTGCCAGCAGCCCCCATCCCTCCCTCTACGAGCAGTACTTC
CASSPHPSLYEQYF
>few|TRBV18|TRBJ2-1|TRBD1
TGTGCCAGCTCACCCCTACCACCGACAGGGGTGAGCAATGAGCAGTTCTTC
CASSPLPPTGVSNEQFF
>NA|TRBV6-1|TRBJ1-5|NA
TGTGCCAGCAGTGCCGGGATTTACAATAATCAGCCCCAGCATTTT
CASSAGIYNNQPQHF
>NA|TRBV6-1|TRBJ1-5|NA
TGTGCCAGCAACCCGACCGGGGAGAGCAATCAGCCCCAGCATTTT
CASNPTGESNQPQHF
>NA|TRBV7-2|TRBJ2-5|NA
TGTGCCAGCAGTCAACAAGAGACCCAGTACTTC
CASSQQETQYF
>NA|TRBV5-6|TRBJ2-7|NA
TGTGCCAGCAACCATATGGGGGCGACCTACGAGCAGTACTTC
CASNHMGATYEQYF
>NA|TRBV7-2|TRBJ2-1|TRBD2
TGTGCCAGCAGCTTAGCGGGAGGGACCTACAATGAGCAGTTCTTC
CASSLAGGTYNEQFF
>NA|TRBV19|TRBJ1-1|NA
TGTGCCAGTAGTATAGATCTGAGAGGAGATTCGAACACTGAAGCTTTCTTT
CASSIDLRGDSNTEAFF
>NA|TRBV5-4|TRBJ2-3|TRBD2
TGTGCCAGCAGCACAGGACTAGCGGATAGCACAGATACGCAGTATTTT
CASSTGLADSTDTQYF
>NA|TRBV7-3|TRBJ1-2|NA
TGTGCCAGCAGCACCAACCCTAACTATGGCTACACCTTC
CASSTNPNYGYTF
>NA|TRBV7-9|TRBJ2-1|NA
TGTGCCAGCAGCTTCCCGTCCACGGCCCATTTTAATGAGCAGTTCTTC
CASSFPSTAHFNEQFF
>NA|TRBV6-6|TRBJ2-5|NA
TGTGCCAGCAGTTATAATTCGGCAGGGGAAGAGACCCAGTACTTC
CASSYNSAGEETQYF
>NA|TRBV5-1|TRBJ2-5|NA
TGCGCCAGCAGCTTAGGACAGCTCCAAGAGACCCAGTACTTC
CASSLGQLQETQYF
>NA|TRBV6-6|TRBJ2-1|NA
TGTGCCAGCAGCCTCCGGGATGAGCAGTTCTTC
CASSLRDEQFF
>NA|TRBV5-1|TRBJ2-7|NA
TGCGCCAGCAGGGCCAGTCACTCCTACGAGCAGTACTTC
CASRASHSYEQYF
>NA|TRBV28|TRBJ2-7|TRBD1
TGTGCCAGCAGTCCCAACGACAGGGACCTAATTCCAGGCTACGAGCAGTACTTC
CASSPNDRDLIPGYEQYF
>few|TRBV6-1|TRBJ1-1|NA
TGTGCCAGCAGTGAAAGAGGGGGGGGGACTGAAGCTTTCTTT
CASSERGGGTEAFF
>NA|TRBV9|TRBJ1-2|NA
TGTGCCAGCAGCGTCGATCAGGGAGGTACTGGCTACACCTTC
CASSVDQGGTGYTF
>NA|TRBV4-2|TRBJ2-1|TRBD2
TGTGCCAGCAGCCAAGAACTAGCGGGAGAGGTAAATGAGCAGTTCTTC
CASSQELAGEVNEQFF